These 14 T cell receptor beta chains share one sample of origin, sequenced in a study of CD8 T cells in Susac syndrome. Reverse transcription of roughly 0.5 to 1 ug RNA used random hexamers. TCRdb reanalysed the immunoSEQ multiplex PCR reads using MiXCR and keeps one entry per CDR3 protein. The table has hundreds of thousands of distinct CDR3 sequences, 95% to 97% seen once. The sample consisted of CD4+ T cells from PBMCs. Every receptor here comes from a human donor with Susac syndrome.

The genes are TRBV20-1 and TRBJ1-2, with D maybe TRBD1 (6 bases). The CDR3 is 13 residues long. Germline CDR1 reads DFQATT; CDR2 reads SNEGSKA (reference sequence). V lost 0 bases and J lost 8, with 13 bases in between. DNA of the CDR3: TGCAGTGCTAGAGAGGGGCAGGGGCTAGGCTACACCTTC. The encoded protein is CSAREGQGLGYTF.

This sequence joins TRBV29-1 and TRBJ1-1; 8 bases match TRBD1. The V gene's germline CDR1 is SQVTM and CDR2 ANQGSEA. V lost 0 bases, J lost 5 bases, and 14 bases stayed unmatched. This CDR3 spans 17 amino acids. The CDR3 region has the DNA TGCAGCGTTGAAGATCCTCTCCAAGGACAGGGCGAGACTGAAGCTTTCTTT. This translates into CSVEDPLQGQGETEAFF.

V usage is TRBV4-2 and J usage is TRBJ1-5; D call uncertain. Trimming removed 4 bases at V and 7 bases at J, with 14 bases between. The CDR3 extends over 14 amino acids. Germline CDR1 LGHNA, CDR2 YNFKEQ. This CDR3 is CASSPEREGQPQHF. The CDR3, as DNA: TGTGCCAGCAGCCCTGAGAGGGAAGGCCAGCCCCAGCATTTT.

This chain links TRBV30 with TRBJ2-1, with unresolved D. This CDR3 spans 14 amino acids. From germline, CDR1 is GTSNPN and CDR2 SVGIG (reference sequence). With 2 bases removed from V and 2 bases from J, the gap between germline ends came to 10 bases. CDR3 DNA: TGTGCCTGGAGTAAGGCCACCCCCTACAATGAGCAGTTCTTC. This encodes CAWSKATPYNEQFF. The complete variable domain, with remaining parts taken from reference TRBV30 and TRBJ2-1, reads SQTIHQWPATLVQPVGSPLSLECTVEGTSNPNLYWYRQAAGRGLQLLFYSVGIGQISSEVPQNLSASRPQDRQFILSSKKLLLSDSGFYLCAWSKATPYNEQFFGPGTRLTVL.

This chain joins TRBV19 and TRBJ1-1; D is possibly TRBD1 (5 bases). Germline CDR1 and CDR2: LNHDA and SQIVND (reference sequence). The CDR3 extends over 13 amino acids. Trimming cost V 9 bases and J 3 bases, with 14 bases left between them. The CDR3 region has the DNA TGTGCCAGCCGGGACCAGCGGGACACTGAAGCTTTCTTT. Protein product: CASRDQRDTEAFF.

The genes are TRBV20-1 and TRBJ2-2; possibly TRBD2 for D (5 bases). The CDR3 spans 12 residues. The V end was cut by 5 bases, the J end by 4 bases, with 8 bases between. Germline V gene lookup returns CDR1 DFQATT and CDR2 SNEGSKA (reference sequence). The CDR3 sequence is CSAGGITGELFF. For the CDR3, the DNA is TGCAGTGCTGGAGGTATCACCGGGGAGCTGTTTTTT.

CDR3 coding DNA: TGTGCCAGCAGCCCCCGGACTCAAACCCTTCGTCAAGAGACCCAGTACTTC. Protein: CASSPRTQTLRQETQYF. The V and J genes are TRBV7-9 and TRBJ2-5, with D perhaps TRBD2 (5 bases). Germline V CDR1 and CDR2: SEHNR, FQNEAQ (reference sequence). The V end was cut by 5 bases, the J end by 2 bases, with 21 bases between. The CDR3 is made up of 17 amino acids.

V is TRBV24-1 and J is TRBJ1-2, with 7 bases lining up with TRBD1. The CDR3 loop spans 12 amino acids. The junction had 9 bases not matched to a gene; V was cut back by 7 bases and J by 11 bases. Germline CDR1 and CDR2: KGHDR and SFDVKD. The CDR3 DNA reads TGTGCCACCAGCTTTGCGACAGGGACTTACACCTTC. Residues: CATSFATGTYTF.

V is TRBV28 and J is TRBJ1-1; D unresolved. CDR1 and CDR2 (germline): MDHEN, SYDVKM. This CDR3 comprises 13 residues. V was cut by 3 bases and J by 7 bases, with 12 bases left in between. CDR3 DNA sequence: TGTGCCAGCAGTTTCGGGAGGGCCAGTGAAGCTTTCTTT. Protein: CASSFGRASEAFF.

The chain carries TRBV6-5 and TRBJ2-4, with D hard to call. Germline V lookup: CDR1 MNHEY, CDR2 SVGAGI. V lost 2 bases, J lost 1 base, and 6 bases lay in between. This CDR3 has 14 amino acids. The CDR3 loop reads CASSYGDAKNIQYF. As DNA, the CDR3 is TGTGCCAGCAGTTACGGAGATGCCAAAAACATTCAGTACTTC.

V is TRBV18 and J is TRBJ2-1; weak D call: TRBD2 (6 bases). This CDR3 comprises 14 residues. Germline CDR1 and CDR2: KGHSH and LQKENI. V was trimmed by 4 bases and J by 7 bases, leaving 14 bases between them. The chain's CDR3 is CASSLGLTLNEQFF. The CDR3, as DNA: TGTGCCAGCTCACTGGGACTTACTCTGAATGAGCAGTTCTTC.

The rearrangement joins TRBV29-1 to TRBJ2-1, with TRBD1 matching over 8 bases. This CDR3 region has 13 residues. The germline V gene encodes CDR1 SQVTM and CDR2 ANQGSEA. Trimming took 6 bases from V and 5 from J; bases not matched to a gene: 6. The CDR3 DNA reads as TGCAGCGTCGCCGGGACAGGCGACAATGAGCAGTTCTTC. It codes for CSVAGTGDNEQFF.

This chain uses TRBV3-1 with TRBJ1-2; 9 nucleotides line up with TRBD1. CDR3 length equals 14 residues. Germline V gene lookup returns CDR1 LGHDT and CDR2 YNNKEL (reference sequence). V lost 0 bases to trimming and J lost 6 bases; unmatched junction nucleotides: 2. The CDR3 protein is CASSQEGQGNGYTF. The CDR3 DNA is TGTGCCAGCAGCCAAGAGGGACAGGGAAATGGCTACACCTTC.

This rearrangement joins TRBV24-1 to TRBJ2-1, with TRBD1 matching over 8 bases. Germline-derived CDR1 and CDR2 are KGHDR and SFDVKD. CDR3 size: 14 residues. Trimming at V came to 2 bases and at J to 10 bases, leaving 6 bases not matched to a gene. For the CDR3, the DNA is TGTGCCACCAGTGATTCCGTGGACAGGGCCGAGCAGTTCTTC. Translated, it gives CATSDSVDRAEQFF.